This T cell receptor (beta chain) was found in a study of cytomegalovirus exposure and HLA in healthy donors. Study summary: Caucasian-associated ancestry cluster membership applied to around 80% of 398 genotyped donors. Points from the study as a whole: A later analysis revealed that TCR association rates differed between HLA loci, peaking at DRB1 and bottoming out at HLA-C. Reportedly, a later analysis found an Asian-associated ancestry cluster had fewer N-insertions than the roughly 670-donor mean. Researchers catalogued roughly 150 TCR beta chains as cytomegalovirus-associated.

The PCR had 60 Vbeta and 13 Jbeta primers. The assay was immunoSEQ multiplex PCR, and TCRdb's table has in-frame clones only and misses some. The profile covers 95,000 to 150,000 clones, with around 82% appearing a single time and around 3.6% taken by the ten largest. This CDR3 spans 15 amino acids. J gave up 5 bases and V 1 base, and 8 bases lay outside the gene matches. CDR1 SGHNT and CDR2 YYREEE come from the germline V gene (reference sequence). As for this clone: The antigen remains undetermined.

The receptor was isolated from a man in his forties in good health and CMV-seronegative. V is TRBV5-4 and J is TRBJ2-5; 7 bases agree with TRBD1. Specimen: PBMCs. CDR3 sequence reads: CASSLRAGGLETQYF. The DNA of the CDR3 is TGTGCCAGCAGCTTGCGGGCAGGGGGTCTTGAGACCCAGTACTTC.